This TCR beta chain was documented in a study of cytomegalovirus exposure and HLA in healthy donors. Findings of the study overall: Among TCR beta chains of equal frequency, HLA-associated ones were more clonally expanded in a later analysis. Analysis performed later found roughly 17,000 TCR beta sequences associated with HLA alleles at 0.05 false discovery rate. Cytomegalovirus status, reportedly, was diagnosed with high specificity and sensitivity by the classifier.

Per the germline V gene, CDR1 is GTSNPN and CDR2 is SVGIG (reference sequence). The CDR3 loop spans 19 amino acids. Trimming shortened V by 2 bases and J by 5 bases, and 30 bases separated the two germline ends. As for this clone: Its matching antigen is unknown.

Samples came from healthy bone marrow donors. The study ran its PCR with 60 Vbeta and 13 Jbeta primers. Only in-frame clones appear in the TCRdb table, and some are missing; sequencing was by immunoSEQ multiplex PCR. The data show about 140,000 clones, just over 70% seen once. Sequencing was performed on PBMCs. The sequence was collected from a woman aged 25 to 45 in good health and CMV-seronegative. The V and J genes are TRBV30 and TRBJ2-5, with a possible D match to TRBD2 (6 bases). CDR3 DNA: TGTGCCTGGAGTTCTAGGGGCGCCGGGATTTACTTGGGGAGGGAGACCCAGTACTTC. Its translation is CAWSSRGAGIYLGRETQYF.